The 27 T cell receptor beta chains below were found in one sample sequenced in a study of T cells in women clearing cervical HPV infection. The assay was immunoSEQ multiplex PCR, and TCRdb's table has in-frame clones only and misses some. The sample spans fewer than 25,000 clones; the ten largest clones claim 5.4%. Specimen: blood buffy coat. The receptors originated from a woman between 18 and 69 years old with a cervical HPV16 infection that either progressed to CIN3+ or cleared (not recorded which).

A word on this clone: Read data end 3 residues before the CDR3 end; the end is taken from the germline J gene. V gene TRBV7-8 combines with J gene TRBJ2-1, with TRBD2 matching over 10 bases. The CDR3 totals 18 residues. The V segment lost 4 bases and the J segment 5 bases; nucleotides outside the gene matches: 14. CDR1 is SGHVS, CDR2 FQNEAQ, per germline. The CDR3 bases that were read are TGTGCCAGCAGCTCGAGGATGAATAGCGGGGGGCCAAACAATGAG. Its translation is CASSSRMNSGGPNNE. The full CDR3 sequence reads CASSSRMNSGGPNNEQFF. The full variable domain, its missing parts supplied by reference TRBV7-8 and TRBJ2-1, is GAGVSQSPRYKVAKRGQDVALRCDPISGHVSLFWYQQALGQGPEFLTYFQNEAQLDKSGLPSDRFFAERPEGSVSTLKIQRTQQEDSAVYLCASSSRMNSGGPNNEQFFGPGTRLTVL.

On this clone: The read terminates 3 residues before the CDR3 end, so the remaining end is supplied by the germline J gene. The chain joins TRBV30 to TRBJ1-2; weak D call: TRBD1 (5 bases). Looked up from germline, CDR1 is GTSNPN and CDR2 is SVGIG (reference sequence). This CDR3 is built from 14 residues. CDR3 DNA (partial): TGTGCCTGGAGTGTGGCCGGGGGAAACTACGAC. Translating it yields CAWSVAGGNYD. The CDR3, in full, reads CAWSVAGGNYDYTF. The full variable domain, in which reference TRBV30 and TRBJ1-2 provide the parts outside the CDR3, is SQTIHQWPATLVQPVGSPLSLECTVEGTSNPNLYWYRQAAGRGLQLLFYSVGIGQISSEVPQNLSASRPQDRQFILSSKKLLLSDSGFYLCAWSVAGGNYDYTFGSGTRLTVV.

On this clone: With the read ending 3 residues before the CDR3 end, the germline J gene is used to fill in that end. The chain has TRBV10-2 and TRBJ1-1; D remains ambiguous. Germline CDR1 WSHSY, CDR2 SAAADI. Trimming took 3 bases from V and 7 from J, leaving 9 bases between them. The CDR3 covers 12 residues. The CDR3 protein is CASSESAGEAFF. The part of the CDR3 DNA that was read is TGCGCCAGCAGTGAATCGGCAGGTGAA.

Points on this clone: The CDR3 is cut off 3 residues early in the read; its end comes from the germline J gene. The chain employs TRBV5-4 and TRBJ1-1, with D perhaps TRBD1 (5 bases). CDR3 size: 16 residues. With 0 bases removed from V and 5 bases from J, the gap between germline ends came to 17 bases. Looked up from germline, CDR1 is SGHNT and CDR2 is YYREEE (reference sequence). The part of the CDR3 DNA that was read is TGTGCCAGCAGCTTGGGGGGTAAGGGGCTGTTAACTGAA. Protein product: CASSLGGKGLLTE. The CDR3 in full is CASSLGGKGLLTEAFF.

The covered CDR3 bases are TGTGCCAGCTCACCGGGACAGGGAGAA. Protein: CASSPGQGE. The full CDR3 sequence reads CASSPGQGEAFF. The V and J genes are TRBV18 and TRBJ1-1; 9 nucleotides match TRBD1. The sequenced fragment ends 3 residues before the CDR3 boundary, so the rest is inferred from the germline J gene. Germline CDR1 is KGHSH and CDR2 is LQKENI. The CDR3 is made up of 12 amino acids.

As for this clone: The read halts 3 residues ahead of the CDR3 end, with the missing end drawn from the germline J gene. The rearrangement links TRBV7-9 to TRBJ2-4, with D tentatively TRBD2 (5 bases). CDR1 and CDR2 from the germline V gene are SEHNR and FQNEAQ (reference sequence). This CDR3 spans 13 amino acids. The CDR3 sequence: CASSLAADYGQYF. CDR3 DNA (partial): TGTGCCAGCAGCTTAGCGGCAGACTATGGT. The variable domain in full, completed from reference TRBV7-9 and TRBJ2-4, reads DTGVSQNPRHKITKRGQNVTFRCDPISEHNRLYWYRQTLGQGPEFLTYFQNEAQLEKSRLLSDRFSAERPKGSFSTLEIQRTEQGDSAMYLCASSLAADYGQYFGAGTRLSVL.

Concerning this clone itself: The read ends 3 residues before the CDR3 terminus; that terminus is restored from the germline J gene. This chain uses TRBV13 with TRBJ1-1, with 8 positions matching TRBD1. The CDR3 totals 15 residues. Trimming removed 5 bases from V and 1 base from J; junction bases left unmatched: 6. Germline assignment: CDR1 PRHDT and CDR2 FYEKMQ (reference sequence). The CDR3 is CASSPIGQGNTEAFF. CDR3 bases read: TGTGCCAGCAGCCCTATAGGACAGGGGAACACTGAA.

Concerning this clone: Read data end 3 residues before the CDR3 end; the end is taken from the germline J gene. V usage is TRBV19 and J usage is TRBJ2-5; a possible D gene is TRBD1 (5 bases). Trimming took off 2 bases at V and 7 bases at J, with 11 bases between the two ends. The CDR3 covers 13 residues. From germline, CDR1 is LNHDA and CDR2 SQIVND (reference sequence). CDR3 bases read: TGTGCCAGTAGTATAACAGGAGTCCCGACC. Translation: CASSITGVPT. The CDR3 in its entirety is CASSITGVPTQYF.

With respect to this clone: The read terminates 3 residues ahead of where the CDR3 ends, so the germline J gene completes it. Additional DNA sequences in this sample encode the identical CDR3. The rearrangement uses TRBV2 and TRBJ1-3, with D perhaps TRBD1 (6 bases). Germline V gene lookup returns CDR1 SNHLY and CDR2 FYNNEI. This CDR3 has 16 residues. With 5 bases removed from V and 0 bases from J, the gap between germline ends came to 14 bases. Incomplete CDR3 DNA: TGTGCCAGCAGTTTGAACAGGGCGAGCTCTGGAAACACC. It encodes CASSLNRASSGNT. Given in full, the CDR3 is CASSLNRASSGNTIYF.

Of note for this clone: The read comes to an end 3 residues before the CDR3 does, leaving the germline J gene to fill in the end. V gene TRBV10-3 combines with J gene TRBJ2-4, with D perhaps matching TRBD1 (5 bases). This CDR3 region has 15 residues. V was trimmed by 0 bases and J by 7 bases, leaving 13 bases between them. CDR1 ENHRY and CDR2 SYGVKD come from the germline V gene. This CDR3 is CAISESRGLGNIQYF. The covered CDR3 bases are TGTGCCATCAGTGAGTCAAGGGGTCTAGGGAACATT.

CDR3 DNA, as far as it was read: TGCGCCAGCAGCTTGGGGGCAGGGGGGAACACTGAA. Amino acids: CASSLGAGGNTE. The whole CDR3 protein reads CASSLGAGGNTEAFF. The chain employs TRBV5-1 and TRBJ1-1, with 7 bases identical to TRBD1. The read gets to within 3 residues of the CDR3 end, and the germline J gene fills in the rest. The J segment lost 1 base and the V segment lost 0 bases, leaving 3 bases of the junction unmatched. The CDR3 loop spans 15 amino acids. Germline values: CDR1 SGHRS, CDR2 YFSETQ.

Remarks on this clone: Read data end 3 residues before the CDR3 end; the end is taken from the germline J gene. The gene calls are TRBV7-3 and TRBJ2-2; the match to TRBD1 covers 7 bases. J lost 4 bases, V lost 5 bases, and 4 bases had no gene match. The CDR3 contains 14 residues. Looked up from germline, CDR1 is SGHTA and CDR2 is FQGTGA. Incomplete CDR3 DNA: TGTGCCAGCAGCCAGGGGGTCGGCACCGGGGAG. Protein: CASSQGVGTGE. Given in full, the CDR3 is CASSQGVGTGELFF.

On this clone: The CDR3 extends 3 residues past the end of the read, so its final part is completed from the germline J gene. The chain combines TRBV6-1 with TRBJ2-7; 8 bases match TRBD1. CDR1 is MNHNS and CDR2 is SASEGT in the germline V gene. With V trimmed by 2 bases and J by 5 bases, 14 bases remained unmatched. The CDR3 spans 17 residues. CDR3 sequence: CASSERPWTGPQDEQYF. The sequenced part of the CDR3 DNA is TGTGCCAGCAGTGAACGTCCATGGACAGGGCCGCAGGACGAG.

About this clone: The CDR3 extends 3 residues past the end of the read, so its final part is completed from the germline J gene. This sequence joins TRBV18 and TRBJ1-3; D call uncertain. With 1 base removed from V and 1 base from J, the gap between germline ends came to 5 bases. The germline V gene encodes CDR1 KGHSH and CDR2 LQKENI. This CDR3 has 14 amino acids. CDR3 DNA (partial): TGTGCCAGCTCACCACAGGGTTCTGGAAACACC. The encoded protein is CASSPQGSGNT. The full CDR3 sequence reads CASSPQGSGNTIYF. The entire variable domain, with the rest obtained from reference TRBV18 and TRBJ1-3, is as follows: NAGVMQNPRHLVRRRGQEARLRCSPMKGHSHVYWYRQLPEEGLKFMVYLQKENIIDESGMPKERFSAEFPKEGPSILRIQQVVRGDSAAYFCASSPQGSGNTIYFGEGSWLTVV.

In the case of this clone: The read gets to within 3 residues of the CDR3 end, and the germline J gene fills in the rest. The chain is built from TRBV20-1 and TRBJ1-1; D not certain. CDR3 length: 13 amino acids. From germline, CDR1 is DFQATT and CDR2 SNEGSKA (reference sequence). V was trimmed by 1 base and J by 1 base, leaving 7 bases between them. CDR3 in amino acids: CSARGWANTEAFF. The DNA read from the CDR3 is TGCAGTGCTAGAGGATGGGCGAACACTGAA.

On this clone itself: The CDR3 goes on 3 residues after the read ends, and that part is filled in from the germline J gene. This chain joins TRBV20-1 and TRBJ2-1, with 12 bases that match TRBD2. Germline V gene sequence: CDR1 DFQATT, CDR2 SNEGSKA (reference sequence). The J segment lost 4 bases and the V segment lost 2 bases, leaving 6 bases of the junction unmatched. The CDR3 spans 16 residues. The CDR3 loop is CSARIGTSGFYNEQFF. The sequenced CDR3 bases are TGCAGTGCTAGAATTGGGACTAGCGGGTTTTACAATGAG.

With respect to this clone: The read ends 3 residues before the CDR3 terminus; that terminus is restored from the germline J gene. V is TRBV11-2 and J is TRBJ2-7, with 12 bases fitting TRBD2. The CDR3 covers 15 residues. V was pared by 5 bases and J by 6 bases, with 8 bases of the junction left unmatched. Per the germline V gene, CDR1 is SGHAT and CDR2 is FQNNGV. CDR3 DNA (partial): TGTGCCAGCAGCCCCCGACTAGCGGGAGATGGCGAG. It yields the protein CASSPRLAGDGE. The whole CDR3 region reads CASSPRLAGDGEQYF.

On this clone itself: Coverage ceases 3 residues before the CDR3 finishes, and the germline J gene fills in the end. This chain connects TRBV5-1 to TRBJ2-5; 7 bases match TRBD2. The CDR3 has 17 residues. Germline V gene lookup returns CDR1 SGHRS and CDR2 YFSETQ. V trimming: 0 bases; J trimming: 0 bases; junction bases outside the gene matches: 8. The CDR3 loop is CASSLGGGSPYQETQYF. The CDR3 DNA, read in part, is TGCGCCAGCAGCTTGGGTGGCGGGAGCCCGTACCAAGAGACC.

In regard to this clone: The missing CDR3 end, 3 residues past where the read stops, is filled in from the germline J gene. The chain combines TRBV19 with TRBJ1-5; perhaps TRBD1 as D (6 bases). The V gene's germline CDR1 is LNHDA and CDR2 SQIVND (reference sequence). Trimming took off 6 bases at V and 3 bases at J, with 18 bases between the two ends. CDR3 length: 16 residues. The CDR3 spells CASSGPGTSNNQPQHF. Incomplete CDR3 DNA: TGTGCCAGTAGCGGCCCCGGGACATCAAACAATCAGCCC.

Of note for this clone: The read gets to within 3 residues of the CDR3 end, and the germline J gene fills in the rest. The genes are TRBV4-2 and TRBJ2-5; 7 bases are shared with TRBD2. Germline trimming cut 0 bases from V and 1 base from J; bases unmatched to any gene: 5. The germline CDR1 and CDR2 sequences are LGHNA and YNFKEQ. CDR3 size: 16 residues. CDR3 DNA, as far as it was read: TGTGCCAGCAGCCAAGAGCCGGCGGGAGCCCAAGAGACC. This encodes CASSQEPAGAQET. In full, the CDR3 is CASSQEPAGAQETQYF.

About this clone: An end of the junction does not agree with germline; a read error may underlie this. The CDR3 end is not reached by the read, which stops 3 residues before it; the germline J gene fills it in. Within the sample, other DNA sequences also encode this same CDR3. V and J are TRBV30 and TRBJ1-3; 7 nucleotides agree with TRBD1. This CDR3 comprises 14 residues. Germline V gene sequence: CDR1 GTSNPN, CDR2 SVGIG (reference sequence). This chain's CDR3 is CAWSEGGPGNTIYF. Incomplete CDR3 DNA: TGTGCCTGGAGCGAAGGGGGCCCTGGAAACACG. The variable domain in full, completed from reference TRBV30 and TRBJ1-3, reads SQTIHQWPATLVQPVGSPLSLECTVEGTSNPNLYWYRQAAGRGLQLLFYSVGIGQISSEVPQNLSASRPQDRQFILSSKKLLLSDSGFYLCAWSEGGPGNTIYFGEGSWLTVV.

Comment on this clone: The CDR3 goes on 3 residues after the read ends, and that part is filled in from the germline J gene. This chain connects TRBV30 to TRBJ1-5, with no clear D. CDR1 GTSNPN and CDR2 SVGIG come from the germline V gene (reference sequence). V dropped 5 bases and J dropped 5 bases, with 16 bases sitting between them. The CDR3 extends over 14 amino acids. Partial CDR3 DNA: TGTGCCTGGGACAAGGGTGGGCCCGATCAGCCC. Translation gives CAWDKGGPDQP. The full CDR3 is CAWDKGGPDQPQHF.

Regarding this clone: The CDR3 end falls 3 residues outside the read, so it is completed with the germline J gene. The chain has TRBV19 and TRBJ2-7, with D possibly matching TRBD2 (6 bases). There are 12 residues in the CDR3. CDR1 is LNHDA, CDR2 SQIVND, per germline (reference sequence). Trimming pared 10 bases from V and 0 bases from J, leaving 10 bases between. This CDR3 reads CATMDYSYEQYF. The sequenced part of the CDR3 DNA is TGTGCCACCATGGACTACTCCTACGAG.

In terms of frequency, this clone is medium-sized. The covered CDR3 bases are TGTGCCAGCAGCTCCATCGAGCGGTCCTACGAG. It encodes CASSSIERSYE. The entire CDR3 reads CASSSIERSYEQYF. The chain carries TRBV7-8 and TRBJ2-7, with a tentative D call TRBD2 (5 bases). The read is 3 residues too short to cover the CDR3 end, so that end is filled in from the germline J gene. Germline values: CDR1 SGHVS, CDR2 FQNEAQ. V dropped 4 bases and J dropped 1 base, with 11 bases sitting between them. There are 14 residues in the CDR3.

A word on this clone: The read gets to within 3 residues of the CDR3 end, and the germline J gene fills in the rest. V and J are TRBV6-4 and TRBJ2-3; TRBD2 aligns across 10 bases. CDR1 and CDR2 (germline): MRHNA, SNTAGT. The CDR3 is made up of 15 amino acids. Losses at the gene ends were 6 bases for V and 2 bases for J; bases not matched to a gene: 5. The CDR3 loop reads CASSATSGNTDTQYF. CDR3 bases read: TGTGCCAGCAGCGCCACTAGCGGGAACACAGATACG.

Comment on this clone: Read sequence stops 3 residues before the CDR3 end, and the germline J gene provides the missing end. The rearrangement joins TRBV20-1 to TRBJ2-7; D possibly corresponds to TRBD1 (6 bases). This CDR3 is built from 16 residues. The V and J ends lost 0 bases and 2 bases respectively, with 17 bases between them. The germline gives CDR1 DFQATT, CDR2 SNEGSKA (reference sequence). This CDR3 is CSARDHIRGWPYEQYF. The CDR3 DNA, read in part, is TGCAGTGCTAGAGATCATATCAGGGGTTGGCCCTACGAG.

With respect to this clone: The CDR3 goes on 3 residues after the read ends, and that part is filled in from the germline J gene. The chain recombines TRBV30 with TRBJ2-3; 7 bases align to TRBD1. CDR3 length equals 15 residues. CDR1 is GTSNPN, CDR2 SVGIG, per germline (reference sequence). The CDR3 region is CAWSPDRVRYQPQYF. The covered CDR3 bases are TGTGCCTGGAGTCCCGACAGGGTTCGGTATCAGCCG.